Listed here are 11 T cell receptor beta chains from one sample, sequenced in a study of T-cell reconstitution after alpha-beta-depleted transplantation in children. Unique molecular identifiers were built into the TCRbeta library. Using its own MiXCR run on the PCR reads, TCRdb lists one record per CDR3 protein. The table includes 15,000 to 20,000 distinct CDR3 sequences, around 12% detected once. Sequencing was performed on PBMCs, mostly from graft donor cells, taken 180 days after TCRalphabeta/CD19-depleted stem cell transplant. Receptor source: a boy less than two years old who had a stem cell transplant for Wiskott-Aldrich syndrome, so the T cells may come from the graft donor.

This clonotype occurred a few times. J is TRBJ2-5 and V is TRBV28; perhaps TRBD2 as D (6 bases). The length of the CDR3 is 15 residues. Germline V gene data show CDR1 as MDHEN and CDR2 as SYDVKM. V was clipped by 5 bases and J by 2 bases, with 15 bases between them. The chain's CDR3 is CASSQTAGRQETQYF. In DNA form, the CDR3 reads TGTGCCAGCAGTCAAACAGCAGGGAGGCAAGAGACCCAGTACTTC.

The rearrangement joins TRBV11-2 to TRBJ2-1; 10 bases match TRBD1. Per the germline V gene, CDR1 is SGHAT and CDR2 is FQNNGV. V trimming: 1 base; J trimming: 6 bases; junction bases outside the gene matches: 6. This CDR3 contains 16 residues. The CDR3 reads CASSLVGTGVSNEQFF. The CDR3 bases are TGTGCCAGCAGCTTAGTGGGGACAGGGGTTAGCAATGAGCAGTTCTTC.

This clonotype was seen at least ten times. The V gene is TRBV6-5, the J gene TRBJ1-1, with 7 bases aligning to TRBD1. Germline trimming cut 6 bases from V and 11 bases from J; bases unmatched to any gene: 6. This CDR3 has 11 residues. Germline V gene lookup returns CDR1 MNHEY and CDR2 SVGAGI. Here the CDR3 reads CASSNGQEAFF. In DNA form, the CDR3 reads TGTGCCAGCAGCAACGGACAGGAGGCTTTCTTT.

The chain has TRBV5-1 and TRBJ2-5; TRBD2 might be the D (5 bases). This CDR3 has 15 residues. Germline CDR1 and CDR2: SGHRS and YFSETQ. The V gene lost 3 bases and the J gene lost 3 bases, with 15 bases spanning the gap. Written as DNA, the CDR3 is TGCGCCAGCAGCTACCTTGGACTTAATGAAGAGACCCAGTACTTC. Translation gives CASSYLGLNEETQYF.

The chain has TRBV10-2 and TRBJ1-5; D is unresolved. This CDR3 is 14 amino acids long. V lost 4 bases to trimming and J lost 0 bases, with 7 bases between them. The germline V gene encodes CDR1 WSHSY and CDR2 SAAADI. CDR3 in DNA: TGCGCCAGCAGTGGGCACTATAGCAATCAGCCCCAGCATTTT. Amino acid sequence: CASSGHYSNQPQHF.

This clonotype has only a few counts. This chain uses TRBV27 with TRBJ1-3, with D perhaps TRBD1 (6 bases). V gave up 6 bases and J gave up 0 bases, with 15 bases separating them. CDR3 length equals 16 residues. Germline V gene data show CDR1 as MNHEY and CDR2 as SMNVEV (reference sequence). The CDR3 region has the DNA TGTGCCAGCAGCCCTAGGATGACAGGCTCTGGAAACACCATATATTTT. Translating it yields CASSPRMTGSGNTIYF.

The rearrangement joins TRBV3-1 to TRBJ1-6; weak D call: TRBD1 (5 bases). Trimming pared 11 bases from V and 8 bases from J, leaving 31 bases between. The germline V gene has CDR1 LGHDT and CDR2 YNNKEL (reference sequence). The CDR3 contains 18 residues. Here the CDR3 reads CASTQESMLRGRHSPLHF. The DNA of the CDR3 is TGTGCCTCCACCCAAGAATCAATGCTTCGGGGACGACATTCACCCCTCCACTTT.

This clonotype has at least ten counts. In nucleotides, the CDR3 is TGTGCCAGCAGTTTAGGGGGCCTCGGCCGGCAGTACTTC. It translates to CASSLGGLGRQYF. The chain recombines TRBV28 with TRBJ2-7; tentative D call: TRBD1 (6 bases). Trimming stripped 2 bases from V and 9 bases from J, with 14 bases between. This CDR3 region has 13 residues. The germline CDR1 and CDR2 sequences are MDHEN and SYDVKM.

This clonotype occurred a few times. The chain carries TRBV20-1 and TRBJ2-7; 7 bases align to TRBD1. Germline V lookup: CDR1 DFQATT, CDR2 SNEGSKA (reference sequence). The J segment lost 2 bases and the V segment lost 6 bases, leaving 7 bases of the junction unmatched. The CDR3 spans 13 residues. CDR3 in amino acids: CSASRGQTYEQYF. CDR3 sequence (DNA): TGCAGTGCCTCGAGGGGACAGACCTACGAGCAGTACTTC.

This clonotype was detected ten times or more. The chain has TRBV20-1 and TRBJ2-7, with a weak D call TRBD1 (5 bases). This CDR3 comprises 14 residues. V lost 3 bases and J 2 bases, leaving 14 bases between the germline ends. Germline V gene data show CDR1 as DFQATT and CDR2 as SNEGSKA (reference sequence). CDR3: CSARAGRVPYEQYF. Here the CDR3 DNA reads TGCAGTGCTAGGGCCGGCAGGGTCCCCTACGAGCAGTACTTC.

By proportion, this clonotype is medium-sized (0.01 to 0.1%). The V gene is TRBV15, the J gene TRBJ2-2; 9 nucleotides line up with TRBD1. The CDR3 loop spans 14 amino acids. Losses at the gene ends were 9 bases for V and 5 bases for J; bases not matched to a gene: 7. Looked up from germline, CDR1 is LNHNV and CDR2 is YYDKDF (reference sequence). CDR3 bases: TGTGCCACAAAAACAGGGGGCGAAACCGGGGAGCTGTTTTTT. It specifies CATKTGGETGELFF. Full variable domain (missing parts from reference TRBV15 and TRBJ2-2): DAMVIQNPRYQVTQFGKPVTLSCSQTLNHNVMYWYQQKSSQAPKLLFHYYDKDFNNEADTPDNFQSRRPNTSFCFLDIRSPGLGDTAMYLCATKTGGETGELFFGEGSRLTVL.